This T cell receptor (beta chain) originates from a study of blood T cell repertoires in COVID-19. At the level of the study: Spain, Italy and the United States supplied samples that represented acute and convalescent COVID-19. PBMCs, B-cell-depleted T cells, or T cells were the source of the cDNA or gDNA that made up the material.

In the study's own analysis: Reference gene primer amplification in the assay estimated nucleated cell counts. TCRdb's copy holds only in-frame clones and misses some; the assay was immunoSEQ multiplex PCR. V, J and clone size derive from that table, while D and trimming were established from the DNA sequence. This sample has approximately 90,000 clones, with roughly three quarters found just once. CDR3 size: 15 residues. V lost 5 bases to trimming and J lost 0 bases, with 12 bases between them. From germline, CDR1 is SGHAT and CDR2 FQNNGV. The sequence was obtained from a man between 65 and 79 years old with acute or convalescent COVID-19. What was sequenced was peripheral blood. The V and J genes are TRBV11-2 and TRBJ2-3, with unresolved D. CDR3 region: CASSEAFTSTDTQYF. Written as DNA, the CDR3 is TGTGCCAGCAGCGAAGCTTTTACTAGCACAGATACGCAGTATTTT.